This T cell receptor beta chain was obtained from a study of OX40 agonist ivuxolimab in advanced cancers. Overall study findings and caveats: Certain nonresponding patients likewise had low normalized T-cell clonal expansion.

As concerns this clone: Its cognate antigen is unknown.

Sequencing was performed with immunoSEQ multiplex PCR; in TCRdb, only in-frame clones are kept and a portion is missing. The repertoire has 86,000 or so clones, approximately 90% of them found once; the top ten carry 2.5% to 3%. CDR3 length: 16 amino acids. Deletions cut 4 bases from V and 4 bases from J, with 16 bases between. Germline loops: CDR1 SGHAT, CDR2 FQDESV (reference sequence). This clonotype originated in an adult with an advanced solid tumor such as melanoma, head and neck, liver or kidney cancer. The sequences come from CD4+ or CD8+ T cells sorted from blood, collected in a trial of the OX40 agonist ivuxolimab. This rearrangement joins TRBV11-1 to TRBJ2-2; D might be TRBD2 (7 bases). The CDR3 region has the DNA TGTGCCAGCAGCTCCAAGGGGGGGCGGGGCACCGGGGAGCTGTTTTTT. Protein: CASSSKGGRGTGELFF.